These 21 T cell receptor beta chains share one sample of origin, sequenced in a study of CD8+CD57+ T cells in acquired aplastic anemia. The template used for profiling TCR beta VDJ and CDR3 was genomic DNA. One entry per CDR3 protein, called by TCRdb with MiXCR from the reads. The repertoire consists of over 45,000 distinct CDR3 sequences, with about 78% occurring once and the leading ten covering about a third. The sample was sorted CD4+, CD8+, or CD8+CD57+ T cells (not recorded which) from PBMCs. The origin of the receptors is a human donor in good health, serving as a control.

Within the sample, this clonotype is medium-sized. This CDR3 reads CASSDGEWGEKLFF. In DNA form, the CDR3 reads TGTGCCAGCAGTGACGGGGAATGGGGTGAAAAACTGTTTTTT. The chain links TRBV2 to TRBJ1-4; D not certain. This CDR3 is 14 amino acids long. Germline V gives CDR1 SNHLY, CDR2 FYNNEI. V dropped 3 bases and J dropped 7 bases, with 12 bases sitting between them. The entire variable domain, with the rest obtained from reference TRBV2 and TRBJ1-4, is as follows: EPEVTQTPSHQVTQMGQEVILRCVPISNHLYFYWYRQILGQKVEFLVSFYNNEISEKSEIFDDQFSVERPDGSNFTLKIRSTKLEDSAMYFCASSDGEWGEKLFFGSGTQLSVL.

This clonotype has only a few counts. The chain recombines TRBV2 with TRBJ2-1; D is possibly TRBD1 (6 bases). This CDR3 has 13 residues. The V gene lost 5 bases and the J gene lost 5 bases, with 10 bases spanning the gap. Germline CDR1 is SNHLY and CDR2 is FYNNEI. The CDR3 sequence: CASSRDIDNEQFF. The DNA of the CDR3 is TGTGCCAGCAGTCGGGACATAGACAATGAGCAGTTCTTC.

The chain uses TRBV2 and TRBJ1-6; no clear D. Germline V lookup: CDR1 SNHLY, CDR2 FYNNEI. Trimming took 6 bases from V and 10 from J, leaving 13 bases between them. The CDR3 spans 13 residues. CDR3 coding DNA: TGTGCCAGCAGGGACCTTATTTACTCACCCCTCCACTTT. Protein sequence: CASRDLIYSPLHF.

The chain has TRBV25-1 and TRBJ2-1; 14 nucleotides match TRBD2. Germline-derived CDR1 and CDR2 are MGHDK and SYGVNS. CDR3 size: 15 residues. The J segment lost 7 bases and the V segment lost 3 bases, leaving 2 bases of the junction unmatched. CDR3 amino acids: CASSDRTSGRNEQFF. The CDR3, as DNA: TGTGCCAGCAGTGACAGGACTAGCGGGAGGAATGAGCAGTTCTTC.

V usage is TRBV7-9 and J usage is TRBJ1-6; perhaps TRBD1 as D (6 bases). Germline loops: CDR1 SEHNR, CDR2 FQNEAQ (reference sequence). CDR3 length: 15 residues. Trimming removed 6 bases at V and 3 bases at J, with 12 bases between. CDR3 nucleotide sequence: TGTGCCAGCAGGACACAGGGCTACTATAATTCACCCCTCCACTTT. It codes for CASRTQGYYNSPLHF. Supplemented by reference TRBV7-9 and TRBJ1-6, the full variable domain reads DTGVSQNPRHKITKRGQNVTFRCDPISEHNRLYWYRQTLGQGPEFLTYFQNEAQLEKSRLLSDRFSAERPKGSFSTLEIQRTEQGDSAMYLCASRTQGYYNSPLHFGNGTRLTVT.

V usage is TRBV5-1 and J usage is TRBJ2-3, with TRBD2 matching 15 bases. V dropped 4 bases and J dropped 0; count of bases not matched to a gene: 6. The CDR3 totals 18 residues. From germline, CDR1 is SGHRS and CDR2 YFSETQ. This CDR3 is CASSLGLAGGPSTDTQYF. The CDR3 bases are TGCGCCAGCAGCCTGGGACTAGCGGGGGGCCCGAGCACAGATACGCAGTATTTT.

J is TRBJ2-1 and V is TRBV19, with D perhaps TRBD2 (7 bases). The germline CDR1 and CDR2 sequences are LNHDA and SQIVND (reference sequence). The germline V and J ends were trimmed by 3 bases and 7 bases, with 16 bases remaining between them. There are 15 residues in the CDR3. CDR3: CASSMGGGAGNEQFF. The CDR3 coding sequence is TGTGCCAGTAGTATGGGTGGGGGGGCAGGAAATGAGCAGTTCTTC.

The CDR3 loop reads CSAYTESDSSYNSPLHF. The CDR3, as DNA: TGCAGTGCTTATACAGAGTCAGATAGCTCCTATAATTCACCCCTCCACTTT. The rearrangement links TRBV20-1 to TRBJ1-6; D remains unclear. Per the germline V gene, CDR1 is DFQATT and CDR2 is SNEGSKA (reference sequence). V dropped 5 bases and J dropped 0 bases, with 17 bases sitting between them. The CDR3 extends over 17 amino acids.

The chain carries TRBV6-1 and TRBJ2-6; TRBD2 might be the D (5 bases). The CDR3 is 13 residues long. The V end was cut by 3 bases, the J end by 16 bases, with 16 bases between. CDR1 and CDR2 from the germline V gene are MNHNS and SASEGT. CDR3 region: CASSEREDGELTF. CDR3 in DNA: TGTGCCAGCAGTGAGAGGGAAGACGGGGAGCTGACTTTC.

J is TRBJ1-6 and V is TRBV2; D call uncertain. V lost 4 bases and J lost 7, with 5 bases in between. Germline CDR1 reads SNHLY; CDR2 reads FYNNEI. CDR3 length: 12 amino acids. CDR3 sequence reads: CASSAANSPLHF. DNA of the CDR3: TGTGCCAGCAGTGCAGCCAATTCACCCCTCCACTTT.

V and J are TRBV7-8 and TRBJ1-2; a weak D match, TRBD1 (6 bases). CDR3 size: 12 residues. Trimming removed 4 bases at V and 13 bases at J, with 16 bases between. CDR1 and CDR2 from the germline V gene are SGHVS and FQNEAQ. The CDR3 DNA sequence: TGTGCCAGCAGCTCCGGTGACAGGAAAGTCACCTTC. Protein product: CASSSGDRKVTF.

The chain employs TRBV11-1 and TRBJ1-5; the D gene is possibly TRBD1 (5 bases). Per germline, CDR1 SGHAT and CDR2 FQDESV (reference sequence). V gave up 1 base and J gave up 0 bases, with 10 bases separating them. The CDR3 contains 16 residues. The DNA of the CDR3 is TGTGCCAGCAGCTTAGTCGGGGCACATAGCAATCAGCCCCAGCATTTT. This gives the protein CASSLVGAHSNQPQHF.

This chain links TRBV25-1 with TRBJ2-7; D not resolved. This CDR3 has 16 amino acids. The V gene lost 3 bases and the J gene lost 0 bases, with 15 bases spanning the gap. From germline, CDR1 is MGHDK and CDR2 SYGVNS. CDR3 region: CASSEVTGGSSYEQYF. Written as DNA, the CDR3 is TGTGCCAGCAGTGAGGTTACGGGCGGTAGCTCCTACGAGCAGTACTTC.

Only one count was recorded for this clonotype. The V and J genes are TRBV2 and TRBJ2-7; D is perhaps TRBD1 (6 bases). Germline V gene sequence: CDR1 SNHLY, CDR2 FYNNEI. This CDR3 is built from 15 residues. The germline V and J ends were trimmed by 6 bases and 1 base, with 16 bases remaining between them. The CDR3 DNA is TGTGCCAGCAGACCGCAGGGGACCGGGTCCTACGAGCAGTACTTC. It is translated as CASRPQGTGSYEQYF. Full variable domain (missing parts from reference TRBV2 and TRBJ2-7): EPEVTQTPSHQVTQMGQEVILRCVPISNHLYFYWYRQILGQKVEFLVSFYNNEISEKSEIFDDQFSVERPDGSNFTLKIRSTKLEDSAMYFCASRPQGTGSYEQYFGPGTRLTVT.

The chain couples TRBV5-4 to TRBJ1-4, with no clear D. The CDR3 spans 14 residues. The V gene's germline CDR1 is SGHNT and CDR2 YYREEE (reference sequence). With 3 bases removed from V and 4 bases from J, the gap between germline ends came to 10 bases. The CDR3 region has the DNA TGTGCCAGCAGCTCGGGGAGGTTTAATGAAAAACTGTTTTTT. It translates to CASSSGRFNEKLFF.

This clonotype occurred once. V and J are TRBV7-8 and TRBJ2-7; D gene ambiguous. Germline CDR1 SGHVS, CDR2 FQNEAQ. With 0 bases removed from V and 2 bases from J, the gap between germline ends came to 5 bases. The CDR3 covers 13 residues. In nucleotides, the CDR3 is TGTGCCAGCAGCTTAGCGCCAGCCTACGAGCAGTACTTC. Translating it yields CASSLAPAYEQYF.

The rearrangement joins TRBV9 to TRBJ2-7, with TRBD1 as a possible D gene (5 bases). CDR1 and CDR2 from the germline V gene are SGDLS and YYNGEE. The V end lost 0 bases, the J end lost 5 bases, and 12 bases lay between the germline ends. CDR3 size: 14 residues. The CDR3 region is CASSVEITTDEQYF. The CDR3 DNA sequence: TGTGCCAGCAGCGTAGAAATTACGACAGACGAGCAGTACTTC.

V gene TRBV24-1 combines with J gene TRBJ1-5, with 9 positions matching TRBD1. CDR1 KGHDR and CDR2 SFDVKD come from the germline V gene. Trimming took 4 bases from V and 7 from J; bases not matched to a gene: 7. The CDR3 sequence is 15 residues long. The CDR3 DNA follows: TGTGCCACCAGTGACTGGGACAGGGCAAGGCAGCCCCAGCATTTT. Translation: CATSDWDRARQPQHF.

The chain combines TRBV25-1 with TRBJ2-7; possibly TRBD2 for D (5 bases). V was clipped by 2 bases and J by 4 bases, with 12 bases between them. The germline gives CDR1 MGHDK, CDR2 SYGVNS. The CDR3 extends over 14 amino acids. The CDR3 spells CASSEGSTSYEQYF. The CDR3 region has the DNA TGTGCCAGCAGTGAAGGGAGCACCTCTTACGAGCAGTACTTC.

The chain carries TRBV9 and TRBJ2-7; 7 bases map to TRBD1. The junction had 5 bases not matched to a gene; V was cut back by 3 bases and J by 5 bases. This CDR3 comprises 13 residues. Germline CDR1 is SGDLS and CDR2 is YYNGEE. CDR3 sequence (DNA): TGTGCCAGCAGCGGAGCAGGGGGACACGAGCAGTACTTC. Protein sequence: CASSGAGGHEQYF. Combining the CDR3 with reference TRBV9 and TRBJ2-7 gives the whole variable domain DSGVTQTPKHLITATGQRVTLRCSPRSGDLSVYWYQQSLDQGLQFLIQYYNGEERAKGNILERFSAQQFPDLHSELNLSSLELGDSALYFCASSGAGGHEQYFGPGTRLTVT.

This clonotype was counted a few times. The V gene is TRBV7-8, the J gene TRBJ1-4; the D gene is possibly TRBD1 (5 bases). Trimming stripped 5 bases from V and 4 bases from J, with 8 bases between. In germline, CDR1 is SGHVS, CDR2 FQNEAQ. This CDR3 region has 13 residues. CDR3 residues: CASSRQGNEKLFF. Written as DNA, the CDR3 is TGTGCCAGCAGCCGTCAGGGTAATGAAAAACTGTTTTTT.